These 18 T cell receptor beta chains were sequenced from one sample in a study of regulatory T cells in long-lasting Graves disease. Sample time point: newly diagnosed GD, antithyroid drugs for less than 3 months. PBMC-derived RNA was used for the TCR library. According to the study, TCR beta libraries were built with iRepertoire HTBI primers and CDR3-region Arm-PCR. TCRdb re-called the multiplex PCR reads with MiXCR, one entry per CDR3 protein. The sample lists about 400,000 distinct CDR3 sequences; 15% to 20% were seen once. These data were likewise used in another study, on T cells in Graves' hyperthyroidism and ophthalmopathy.

The sample was peripheral blood mononuclear cells (PBMCs), taken at new diagnosis, from a patient treated with antithyroid drugs. Every receptor here comes from a woman in her late teens or twenties with Graves disease.

This clonotype was seen many times. Germline and junction disagree at one end, which may indicate a read error. The rearrangement uses TRBV11-2 and TRBJ2-1; D is uncertain. CDR3 size: 12 residues. In germline, CDR1 is SGHAT, CDR2 FQNNGV. DNA for the CDR3: TGCGCCAGCAGCTTGATGGCTAATGAGCAGTTCTTC. Translating it yields CASSLMANEQFF.

The J gene is TRBJ2-5, the V gene TRBV5-5; 9 bases are shared with TRBD1. V gave up 4 bases and J gave up 1 base; unmatched junction bases: 8. Germline V CDR1 and CDR2: SGHKS, YYEKEE (reference sequence). This CDR3 comprises 16 residues. Here the CDR3 DNA reads TGTGCCAGCAGCAGGACAGGGGCCGCGGTCCAAGAGACCCAGTACTTC. This translates into CASSRTGAAVQETQYF.

This clonotype was counted ten times or more. The V call is TRBV7-3, the J call TRBJ2-1, with 8 nucleotides matching TRBD2. The junction had 6 bases not matched to a gene; V was cut back by 5 bases and J by 9 bases. CDR3 length equals 13 residues. Per germline, CDR1 SGHTA and CDR2 FQGTGA. CDR3 DNA sequence: TGTGCCAGCAGCACGGGGACTAGGTTTGAGCAGTTCTTC. Amino acids: CASSTGTRFEQFF.

V usage is TRBV27 and J usage is TRBJ2-6; TRBD2 aligns across 7 bases. The ends lost 5 bases at V and 0 bases at J; junction bases unmatched: 7. This CDR3 contains 17 residues. Per germline, CDR1 MNHEY and CDR2 SMNVEV (reference sequence). The CDR3 region is CASSRGGSHSGANVLTF. The CDR3, as DNA: TGTGCCAGCAGTAGGGGCGGGAGCCACTCTGGGGCCAACGTCCTGACTTTC.

This clonotype has at least ten counts. The chain is built from TRBV5-1 and TRBJ2-3; TRBD2 agrees at 14 bases. Trimming took 0 bases from V and 3 from J; bases not matched to a gene: 3. This CDR3 region has 17 residues. Germline CDR1 SGHRS, CDR2 YFSETQ. The CDR3: CASSLGRLAGGTDTQYF. The CDR3 DNA reads TGCGCCAGCAGCTTGGGACGACTAGCGGGGGGGACAGATACGCAGTATTTT.

This clonotype was found many times. The V and J genes are TRBV2 and TRBJ2-7; no clear D gene. The CDR3 spans 14 residues. Trimming took 7 bases from V and 6 from J, leaving 19 bases between them. In germline, CDR1 is SNHLY, CDR2 FYNNEI. The CDR3 loop reads CASTETLHSGEQYF. CDR3 nucleotide sequence: TGTGCCAGCACGGAGACCCTACATTCCGGCGAGCAGTACTTC.

This clonotype occurred many times. This chain links TRBV3-1 with TRBJ2-7; 8 nucleotides agree with TRBD2. The CDR3 loop spans 14 amino acids. J gave up 2 bases and V 3 bases, and 3 bases lay outside the gene matches. In germline, CDR1 is LGHDT, CDR2 YNNKEL (reference sequence). The CDR3: CASSHAGGAYEQYF. As DNA, the CDR3 is TGTGCCAGCAGCCATGCGGGGGGTGCCTACGAGCAGTACTTC.

There are many counts of this clonotype. This chain uses TRBV5-1 with TRBJ2-1; maybe TRBD2 (6 bases). This CDR3 spans 13 amino acids. In germline, CDR1 is SGHRS, CDR2 YFSETQ. Between the trimmed V and J ends, which lost 4 bases and 9 bases, there was a span of 14 bases. As DNA, the CDR3 is TGCGCCAGCAGCCCGGAACTAGCTGGTGAGCAGTTCTTC. Translation: CASSPELAGEQFF.

The CDR3 DNA reads as TGTGCCAGCGGGAAAGCGGGGGAAGAGACCCAGTACTTC. This translates into CASGKAGEETQYF. The gene calls are TRBV6-1 and TRBJ2-5, with 8 bases matching TRBD2. This CDR3 region has 13 residues. Germline CDR1 is MNHNS and CDR2 is SASEGT. The junction had 5 bases not matched to a gene; V was cut back by 8 bases and J by 3 bases.

The table lists this clonotype with many counts. This chain connects TRBV9 to TRBJ2-2, with D unclear. With 2 bases removed from V and 3 bases from J, the gap between germline ends came to 14 bases. Looked up from germline, CDR1 is SGDLS and CDR2 is YYNGEE. The CDR3 contains 16 residues. The CDR3 loop reads CASSVRRVDDTGELFF. The CDR3 DNA is TGTGCCAGCAGCGTTAGAAGGGTAGACGACACCGGGGAGCTGTTTTTT.

This sequence joins TRBV19 and TRBJ1-2; possibly TRBD1 for D (6 bases). The germline V gene encodes CDR1 LNHDA and CDR2 SQIVND (reference sequence). Trimming cost V 4 bases and J 4 bases, with 10 bases left between them. The CDR3 extends over 13 amino acids. CDR3: CASSTGQLYGYTF. In nucleotides, the CDR3 is TGTGCCAGTAGTACCGGACAGCTCTATGGCTACACCTTC.

This clonotype was recorded at least ten times. V is TRBV19 and J is TRBJ2-2; possible D gene TRBD2, 5 bases. Trimming took 7 bases from V and 4 from J, leaving 10 bases between them. Per the germline V gene, CDR1 is LNHDA and CDR2 is SQIVND (reference sequence). The length of the CDR3 is 13 residues. The CDR3 spells CASMGRPTGELFF. CDR3 DNA sequence: TGTGCCAGTATGGGGAGACCCACCGGGGAGCTGTTTTTT.

This clonotype was seen once. The chain combines TRBV2 with TRBJ2-2; a possible D gene is TRBD1 (7 bases). The CDR3 length is 16 residues. Germline CDR1 and CDR2: SNHLY and FYNNEI. Trimming took 4 bases from V and 4 from J, leaving 16 bases between them. This CDR3 reads CASSGSGGLGTGELFF. CDR3 DNA sequence: TGTGCCAGCAGTGGGTCAGGGGGGTTAGGCACCGGGGAGCTGTTTTTT. The full variable domain, its missing parts supplied by reference TRBV2 and TRBJ2-2, is EPEVTQTPSHQVTQMGQEVILRCVPISNHLYFYWYRQILGQKVEFLVSFYNNEISEKSEIFDDQFSVERPDGSNFTLKIRSTKLEDSAMYFCASSGSGGLGTGELFFGEGSRLTVL.

This clonotype was counted a few times. This chain uses TRBV7-9 with TRBJ1-1; D is possibly TRBD1 (6 bases). CDR3 length equals 12 residues. V was clipped by 5 bases and J by 6 bases, with 10 bases between them. From germline, CDR1 is SEHNR and CDR2 FQNEAQ (reference sequence). The CDR3 loop reads CASSPAGAEAFF. CDR3 DNA sequence: TGTGCCAGCAGCCCCGCAGGGGCTGAAGCTTTCTTT.

This clonotype was recorded many times. This chain connects TRBV30 to TRBJ1-6, with D perhaps matching TRBD1 (6 bases). Germline CDR1 GTSNPN, CDR2 SVGIG (reference sequence). This CDR3 contains 13 residues. Trimming pared 1 base from V and 7 bases from J, leaving 8 bases between. The CDR3 sequence: CAWSARGNSPLHF. CDR3 coding DNA: TGTGCCTGGAGTGCCAGGGGAAATTCACCCCTCCACTTT. Filled out from reference TRBV30 and TRBJ1-6, the complete variable domain reads SQTIHQWPATLVQPVGSPLSLECTVEGTSNPNLYWYRQAAGRGLQLLFYSVGIGQISSEVPQNLSASRPQDRQFILSSKKLLLSDSGFYLCAWSARGNSPLHFGNGTRLTVT.

Turning to this clonotype: One junction end disagrees with the germline gene, perhaps due to a read error. The chain links TRBV5-1 to TRBJ1-1; 12 bases are shared with TRBD1. CDR3 length: 17 amino acids. Germline values: CDR1 SGHRS, CDR2 YFSETQ. CDR3 residues: CASSISPGTGGRTEGFF. The CDR3 DNA follows: TGCGCCAGCAGCATAAGCCCCGGGACAGGGGGCCGGACTGAAGGTTTCTTT.

With respect to this clonotype: A much larger clone sits a single nucleotide away, making a read error possible. The genes are TRBV2 and TRBJ2-1, with 13 bases that match TRBD2. Germline V CDR1 and CDR2: SNHLY, FYNNEI. CDR3 length equals 15 residues. The CDR3 is CASTHRTSGSDERFF. The CDR3 DNA is TGTGCCAGCACCCACCGGACTAGCGGGAGCGATGAGCGGTTCTTC.

This clonotype was counted a few times. The chain has TRBV29-1 and TRBJ1-1; D gene ambiguous. Deletions cut 6 bases from V and 3 bases from J, with 14 bases between. The CDR3 loop spans 13 amino acids. Per germline, CDR1 SQVTM and CDR2 ANQGSEA. CDR3 nucleotides: TGCAGCGTACGCCGGGCCCCGGACACTGAAGCTTTCTTT. It yields the protein CSVRRAPDTEAFF.